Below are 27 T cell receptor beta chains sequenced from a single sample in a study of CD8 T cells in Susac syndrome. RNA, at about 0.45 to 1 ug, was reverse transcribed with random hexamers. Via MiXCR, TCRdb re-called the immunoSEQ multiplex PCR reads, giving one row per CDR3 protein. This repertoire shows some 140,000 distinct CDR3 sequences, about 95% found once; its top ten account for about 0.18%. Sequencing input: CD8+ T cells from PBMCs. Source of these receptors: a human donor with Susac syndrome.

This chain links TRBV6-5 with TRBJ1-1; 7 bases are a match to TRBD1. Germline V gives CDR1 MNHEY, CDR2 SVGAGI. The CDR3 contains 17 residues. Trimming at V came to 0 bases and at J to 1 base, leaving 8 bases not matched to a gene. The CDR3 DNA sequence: TGTGCCAGCAGTTACTCCACGACAGGGTACGAGAACACTGAAGCTTTCTTT. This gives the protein CASSYSTTGYENTEAFF.

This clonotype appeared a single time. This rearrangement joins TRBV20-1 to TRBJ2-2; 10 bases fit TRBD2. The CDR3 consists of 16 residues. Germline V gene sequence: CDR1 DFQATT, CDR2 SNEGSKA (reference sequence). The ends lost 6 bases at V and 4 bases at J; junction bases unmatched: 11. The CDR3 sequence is CSAQRVAGGLTGELFF. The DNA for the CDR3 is TGCAGTGCCCAGCGAGTAGCGGGAGGACTCACCGGGGAGCTGTTTTTT.

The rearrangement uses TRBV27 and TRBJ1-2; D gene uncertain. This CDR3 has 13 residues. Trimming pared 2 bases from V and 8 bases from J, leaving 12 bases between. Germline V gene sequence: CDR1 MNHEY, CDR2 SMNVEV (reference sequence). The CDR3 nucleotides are TGTGCCAGCAGTTTAGACCCCATCGGGGGCTACACCTTC. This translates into CASSLDPIGGYTF.

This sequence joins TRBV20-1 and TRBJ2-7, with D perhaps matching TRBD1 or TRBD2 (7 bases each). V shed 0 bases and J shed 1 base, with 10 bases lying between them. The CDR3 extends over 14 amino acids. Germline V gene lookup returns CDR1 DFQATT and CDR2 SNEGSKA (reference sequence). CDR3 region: CSARDQGGSYEQYF. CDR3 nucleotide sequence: TGCAGTGCTAGAGATCAGGGGGGGTCCTACGAGCAGTACTTC.

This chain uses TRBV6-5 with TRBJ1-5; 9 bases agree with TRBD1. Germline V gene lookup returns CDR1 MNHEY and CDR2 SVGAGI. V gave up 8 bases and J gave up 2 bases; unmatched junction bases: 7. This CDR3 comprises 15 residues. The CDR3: CASSRWTGGNQPQHF. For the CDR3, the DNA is TGTGCCAGCTCCCGATGGACAGGGGGCAATCAGCCCCAGCATTTT.

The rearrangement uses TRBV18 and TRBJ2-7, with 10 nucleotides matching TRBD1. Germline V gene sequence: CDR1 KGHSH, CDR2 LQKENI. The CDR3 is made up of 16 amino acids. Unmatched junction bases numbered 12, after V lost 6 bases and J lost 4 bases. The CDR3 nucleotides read TGTGCCAGCTCGCACGCAATTGGGACAGGGGTTTACGAGCAGTACTTC. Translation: CASSHAIGTGVYEQYF.

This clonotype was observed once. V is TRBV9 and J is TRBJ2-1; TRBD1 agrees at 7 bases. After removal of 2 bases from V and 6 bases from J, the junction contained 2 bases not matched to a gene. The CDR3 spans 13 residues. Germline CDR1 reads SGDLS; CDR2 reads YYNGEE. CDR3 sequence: CASSVPGGNEQFF. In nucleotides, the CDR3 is TGTGCCAGCAGCGTTCCAGGGGGCAATGAGCAGTTCTTC.

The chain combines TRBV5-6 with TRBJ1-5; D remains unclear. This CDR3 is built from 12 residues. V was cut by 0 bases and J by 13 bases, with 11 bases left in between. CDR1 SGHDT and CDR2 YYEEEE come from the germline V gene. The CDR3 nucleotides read TGTGCCAGCAGCTTGGGAACCACCAGTCAGCATTTT. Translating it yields CASSLGTTSQHF.

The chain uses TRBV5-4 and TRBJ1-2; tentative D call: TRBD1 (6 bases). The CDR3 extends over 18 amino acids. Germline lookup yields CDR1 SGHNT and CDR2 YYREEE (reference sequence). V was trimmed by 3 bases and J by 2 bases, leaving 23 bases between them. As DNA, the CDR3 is TGTGCCAGCAGCTCGGCGCCCTTTGCGACGCAGGGGAACTATGGCTACACCTTC. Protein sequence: CASSSAPFATQGNYGYTF.

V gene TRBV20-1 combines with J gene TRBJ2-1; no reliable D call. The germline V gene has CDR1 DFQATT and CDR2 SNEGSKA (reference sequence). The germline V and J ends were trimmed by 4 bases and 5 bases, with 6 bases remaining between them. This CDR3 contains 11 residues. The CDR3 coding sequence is TGCAGTGCTACTTGGGACAATGAGCAGTTCTTC. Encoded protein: CSATWDNEQFF.

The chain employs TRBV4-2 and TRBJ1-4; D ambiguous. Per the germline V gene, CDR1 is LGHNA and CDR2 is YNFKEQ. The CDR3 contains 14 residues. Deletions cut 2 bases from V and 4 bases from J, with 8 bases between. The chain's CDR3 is CASSQIVDNEKLFF. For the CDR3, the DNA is TGTGCCAGCAGCCAAATTGTGGATAATGAAAAACTGTTTTTT.

The CDR3 sequence: CASSQDLGRQFF. The CDR3 DNA is TGCGCCAGCAGCCAAGATCTTGGAAGGCAGTTCTTC. The V and J genes are TRBV4-1 and TRBJ2-1; D ambiguous. Germline CDR1 is MGHRA and CDR2 is YSYEKL. V lost 0 bases to trimming and J lost 12 bases, with 9 bases between them. This CDR3 is built from 12 residues.

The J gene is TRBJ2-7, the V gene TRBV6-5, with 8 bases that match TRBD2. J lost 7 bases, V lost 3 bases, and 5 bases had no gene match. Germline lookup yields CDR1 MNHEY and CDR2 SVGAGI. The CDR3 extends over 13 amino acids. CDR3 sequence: CASSYRGGGEQYF. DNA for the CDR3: TGTGCCAGCAGTTATCGGGGGGGCGGAGAGCAGTACTTC.

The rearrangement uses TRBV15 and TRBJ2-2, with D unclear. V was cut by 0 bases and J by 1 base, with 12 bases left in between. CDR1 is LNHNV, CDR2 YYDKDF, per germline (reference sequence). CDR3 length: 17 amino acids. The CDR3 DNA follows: TGTGCCACCAGCAGAGATTGGACGGCTCAGAACACCGGGGAGCTGTTTTTT. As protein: CATSRDWTAQNTGELFF.

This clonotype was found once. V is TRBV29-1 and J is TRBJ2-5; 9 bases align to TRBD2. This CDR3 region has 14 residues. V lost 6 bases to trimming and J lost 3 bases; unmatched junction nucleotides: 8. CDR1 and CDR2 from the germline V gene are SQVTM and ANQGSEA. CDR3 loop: CSVSLAGREETQYF. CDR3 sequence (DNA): TGCAGCGTGTCACTAGCGGGTCGAGAAGAGACCCAGTACTTC.

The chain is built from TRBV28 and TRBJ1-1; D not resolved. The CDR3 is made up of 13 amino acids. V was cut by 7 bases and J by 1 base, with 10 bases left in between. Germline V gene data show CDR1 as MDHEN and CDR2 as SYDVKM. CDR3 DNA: TGTGCCAGCACAGCGGCGGAGAACACTGAAGCTTTCTTT. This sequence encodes CASTAAENTEAFF.

Here the CDR3 DNA reads TGTGCCAGCCCGCCCCAGGACGGAGCCTACGAGCAGTACTTC. It codes for CASPPQDGAYEQYF. This chain uses TRBV2 with TRBJ2-7; D gene ambiguous. V was cut by 8 bases and J by 2 bases, with 16 bases left in between. This CDR3 is 14 amino acids long. Germline V CDR1 and CDR2: SNHLY, FYNNEI.

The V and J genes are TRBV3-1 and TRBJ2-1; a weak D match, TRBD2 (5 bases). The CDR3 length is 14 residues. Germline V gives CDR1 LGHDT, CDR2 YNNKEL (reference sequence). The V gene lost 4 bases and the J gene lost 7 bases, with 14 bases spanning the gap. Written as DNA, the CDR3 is TGTGCCAGCAGCCCTGAGGGAAGCCCAAATGAGCAGTTCTTC. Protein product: CASSPEGSPNEQFF.

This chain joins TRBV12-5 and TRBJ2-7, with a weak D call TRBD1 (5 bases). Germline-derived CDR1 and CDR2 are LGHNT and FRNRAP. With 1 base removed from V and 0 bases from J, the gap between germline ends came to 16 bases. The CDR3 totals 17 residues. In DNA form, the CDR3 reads TGTGCTAGTGGTTTGGCCCCCGGACACAGCAGCTCCTACGAGCAGTACTTC. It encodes CASGLAPGHSSSYEQYF.

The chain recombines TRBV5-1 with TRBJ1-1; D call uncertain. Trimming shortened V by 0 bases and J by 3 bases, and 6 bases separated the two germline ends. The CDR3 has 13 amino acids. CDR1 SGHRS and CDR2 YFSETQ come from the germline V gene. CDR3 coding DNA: TGCGCCAGCAGCTTGGAATGGGACACTGAAGCTTTCTTT. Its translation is CASSLEWDTEAFF.

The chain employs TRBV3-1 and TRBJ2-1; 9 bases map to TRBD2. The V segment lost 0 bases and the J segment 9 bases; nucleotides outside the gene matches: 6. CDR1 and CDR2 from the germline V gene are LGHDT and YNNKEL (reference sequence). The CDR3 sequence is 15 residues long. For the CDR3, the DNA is TGTGCCAGCAGCCAAGACGGCGGGAGGGCTGTTGAGCAGTTCTTC. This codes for CASSQDGGRAVEQFF.

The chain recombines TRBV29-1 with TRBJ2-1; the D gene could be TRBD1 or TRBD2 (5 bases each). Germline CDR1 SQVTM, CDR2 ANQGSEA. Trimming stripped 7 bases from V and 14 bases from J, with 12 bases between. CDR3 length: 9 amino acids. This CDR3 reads CSAGGLEFF. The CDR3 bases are TGCAGCGCTGGGGGATTGGAGTTCTTC.

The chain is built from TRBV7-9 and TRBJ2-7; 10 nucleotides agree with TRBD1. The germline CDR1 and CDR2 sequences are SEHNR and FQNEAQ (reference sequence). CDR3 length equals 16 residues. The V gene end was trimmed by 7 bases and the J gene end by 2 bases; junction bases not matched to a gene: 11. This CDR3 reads CASTKQGQGTTYEQYF. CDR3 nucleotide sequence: TGTGCCAGCACCAAGCAGGGACAGGGGACCACCTACGAGCAGTACTTC.

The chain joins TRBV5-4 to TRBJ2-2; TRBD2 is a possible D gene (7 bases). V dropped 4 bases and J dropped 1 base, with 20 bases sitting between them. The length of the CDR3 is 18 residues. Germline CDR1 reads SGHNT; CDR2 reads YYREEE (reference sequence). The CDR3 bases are TGTGCCAGCAGCACCGGGACACAGGGAGGGGGGAACACCGGGGAGCTGTTTTTT. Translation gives CASSTGTQGGGNTGELFF.

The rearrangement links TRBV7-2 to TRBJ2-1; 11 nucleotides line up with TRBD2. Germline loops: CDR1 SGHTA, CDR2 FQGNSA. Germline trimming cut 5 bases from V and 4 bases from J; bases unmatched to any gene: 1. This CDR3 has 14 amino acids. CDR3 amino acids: CASSASGRYNEQFF. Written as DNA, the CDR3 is TGTGCCAGCAGCGCTAGCGGGAGGTACAATGAGCAGTTCTTC. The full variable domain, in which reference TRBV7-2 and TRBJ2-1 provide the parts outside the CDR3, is GAGVSQSPSNKVTEKGKDVELRCDPISGHTALYWYRQSLGQGLEFLIYFQGNSAPDKSGLPSDRFSAERTGGSVSTLTIQRTQQEDSAVYLCASSASGRYNEQFFGPGTRLTVL.

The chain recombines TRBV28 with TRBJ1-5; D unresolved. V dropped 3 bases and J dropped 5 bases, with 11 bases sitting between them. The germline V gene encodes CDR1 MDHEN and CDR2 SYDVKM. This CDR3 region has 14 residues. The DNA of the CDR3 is TGTGCCAGCAGTTTGCGGCAGGATTATCAGCCCCAGCATTTT. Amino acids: CASSLRQDYQPQHF.

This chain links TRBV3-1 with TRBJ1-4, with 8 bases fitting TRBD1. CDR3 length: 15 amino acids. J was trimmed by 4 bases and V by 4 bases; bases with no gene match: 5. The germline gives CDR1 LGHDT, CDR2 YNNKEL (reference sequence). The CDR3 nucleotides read TGTGCCAGCAGCCTGACAGGGGCCCTTAATGAAAAACTGTTTTTT. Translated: CASSLTGALNEKLFF.